Listed here are 19 T cell receptor beta chains from one sample, sequenced in a study of blood T cells in healthy people across ages. Alongside a J-beta primer mix, a sample-barcoded 5' primer served in a second PCR lasting about 7 to 11 cycles. MiXCR was run by TCRdb on the 5' RACE reads, yielding one entry per CDR3 protein. The data contain about 620,000 distinct CDR3 sequences, approximately 21% of them seen just once; the ten biggest clones take up 3.6%. The sequenced sample consisted of blood. All receptors derive from a man aged 70-80 years in good health.

This clonotype has a handful of counts. CDR3 protein: CASSQYSGSSYNEQFF. CDR3 DNA: TGCGCCAGCAGCCAGTATAGCGGGAGCTCCTACAATGAGCAGTTCTTC. The rearrangement uses TRBV4-3 and TRBJ2-1; 9 bases agree with TRBD2. Germline V gives CDR1 LGHNA, CDR2 YSLEER. V lost 3 bases, J lost 0 bases, and 3 bases stayed unmatched. There are 16 residues in the CDR3.

Only a few counts were recorded for this clonotype. The chain couples TRBV20-1 to TRBJ1-6; 8 bases are shared with TRBD1. CDR3 length: 15 residues. J was trimmed by 10 bases and V by 0 bases; bases with no gene match: 8. Germline-derived CDR1 and CDR2 are DFQATT and SNEGSKA (reference sequence). CDR3: CSAREWTGPGSPLHF. CDR3 coding DNA: TGCAGTGCTAGAGAGTGGACAGGGCCTGGCTCACCCCTCCACTTT.

Note on this clonotype: Lacking the conserved final phenylalanine or tryptophan, this CDR3 likely reflects a read error. The gene calls are TRBV28 and TRBJ2-7, with 7 bases aligning to TRBD1. V lost 11 bases to trimming and J lost 0 bases; unmatched junction nucleotides: 4. Germline lookup yields CDR1 MDHEN and CDR2 SYDVKM. The CDR3 has 12 residues. In DNA form, the CDR3 reads TGTGCCTACGGGACAGCCTCCTACGAGCAGTACTCC. This translates into CAYGTASYEQYS.

This clonotype was seen a handful of times. The J gene is TRBJ2-5, the V gene TRBV6-6; TRBD2 is a possible D gene (6 bases). V lost 2 bases, J lost 11 bases, and 21 bases lay in between. The CDR3 consists of 15 residues. Germline V gene lookup returns CDR1 MNHNY and CDR2 SVGAGI (reference sequence). CDR3 sequence (DNA): TGTGCCAGCAGTTACGGGGACGGGAGTCCTACGCAGCAGTACTTC. As protein: CASSYGDGSPTQQYF.

This clonotype was recorded a few times. The genes are TRBV2 and TRBJ2-5, with 12 bases matching TRBD2. The tail of the sequence fits TRBJ2-7 better, so the J call may be wrong. Germline-derived CDR1 and CDR2 are SNHLY and FYNNEI. The CDR3 is made up of 16 amino acids. Here the CDR3 DNA reads TGTGCCAGCAGTGCCAGACTAGCGGGAGATTCCTACGAGCAGTACTTC. It encodes CASSARLAGDSYEQYF.

The chain employs TRBV3-1 and TRBJ2-7; 10 bases agree with TRBD2. J was trimmed by 4 bases and V by 0 bases; bases with no gene match: 12. The CDR3 consists of 18 residues. Germline-derived CDR1 and CDR2 are LGHDT and YNNKEL (reference sequence). As DNA, the CDR3 is TGTGCCAGCAGCCAAGAGAGCGGGAGGGCCTCCGGGTCTTACGAGCAGTACTTC. Its protein product is CASSQESGRASGSYEQYF.

This clonotype has more than one count but fewer than ten. The rearrangement links TRBV6-6 to TRBJ1-5; no firm D call. V lost 2 bases to trimming and J lost 4 bases, with 3 bases between them. The CDR3 spans 12 residues. The germline CDR1 and CDR2 sequences are MNHNY and SVGAGI (reference sequence). CDR3 region: CASSYQNQPQHF. The DNA for the CDR3 is TGTGCCAGCAGTTACCAGAATCAGCCCCAGCATTTT.

To note about this clonotype: The junction shows a germline mismatch at one end, possibly a read error. The chain recombines TRBV20-1 with TRBJ1-4; perhaps TRBD1 as D (5 bases). Germline V gene data show CDR1 as DFQATT and CDR2 as SNEGSKA (reference sequence). The CDR3 totals 13 residues. CDR3 DNA sequence: TGCAGTGCTAGCAGGGTGCCTAATGGAAAACTGTTTTTT. Protein: CSASRVPNGKLFF.

The CDR3 is CSARDRNSYNEQFF. The CDR3 coding sequence is TGCAGTGCTAGAGACAGAAACTCCTACAATGAGCAGTTCTTC. The J gene is TRBJ2-1, the V gene TRBV20-1; D is undetermined. The germline CDR1 and CDR2 sequences are DFQATT and SNEGSKA (reference sequence). This CDR3 has 14 residues. The V gene lost 0 bases and the J gene lost 0 bases, with 6 bases spanning the gap.

CDR3 sequence reads: CASSPTGTGNQPQHF. The CDR3 DNA reads as TGTGCCAGCAGCCCAACCGGGACAGGCAATCAGCCCCAGCATTTT. The chain recombines TRBV5-5 with TRBJ1-5, with 7 bases lining up with TRBD1. Germline-derived CDR1 and CDR2 are SGHKS and YYEKEE (reference sequence). Trimming took 4 bases from V and 2 from J; bases not matched to a gene: 6. CDR3 length: 15 residues.

Details on this clonotype: A junction boundary mismatches the germline segment, possibly from a read error. This chain connects TRBV7-6 to TRBJ1-2; D may be TRBD1 (5 bases). CDR1 SGHVS and CDR2 FNYEAQ come from the germline V gene. This CDR3 is built from 15 residues. The DNA for the CDR3 is TGTGCCAACAGCTCTAATGTGGGGGCTAACTATGGCTACACCTTC. Protein sequence: CANSSNVGANYGYTF.

This clonotype turned up a few times. The chain is built from TRBV3-1 and TRBJ2-3; tentative D call: TRBD2 (5 bases). With 3 bases removed from V and 0 bases from J, the gap between germline ends came to 10 bases. In germline, CDR1 is LGHDT, CDR2 YNNKEL (reference sequence). CDR3 length: 15 amino acids. The CDR3 region has the DNA TGTGCCAGCAGCCAGGGAGCGGCTAGCACAGATACGCAGTATTTT. As protein: CASSQGAASTDTQYF.

This clonotype was counted between two and nine times. V is TRBV6-2 or TRBV6-3 and J is TRBJ2-3; D is unresolved. The CDR3 runs 12 residues. Trimming took off 8 bases at V and 6 bases at J, with 12 bases between the two ends. The germline V gene has CDR1 MNHEY and CDR2 SVGEGT. CDR3 region: CASSSILDTQYF. CDR3 nucleotides: TGTGCCAGCTCCTCCATACTGGATACGCAGTATTTT.

The rearrangement uses TRBV19 and TRBJ2-5; no reliable D call. Trimming shortened V by 3 bases and J by 2 bases, and 7 bases separated the two germline ends. The CDR3 sequence is 13 residues long. The germline CDR1 and CDR2 sequences are LNHDA and SQIVND (reference sequence). CDR3 protein: CASSIPPQETQYF. The CDR3 bases are TGTGCCAGTAGTATTCCCCCACAAGAGACCCAGTACTTC.

The chain combines TRBV6-6 with TRBJ2-1; the D is unclear. Germline V gives CDR1 MNHNY, CDR2 SVGAGI (reference sequence). Trimming cost V 3 bases and J 8 bases, with 23 bases left between them. CDR3 length: 17 residues. The chain's CDR3 is CASSYLGSVTSFHEQFF. The CDR3 DNA reads TGTGCCAGCAGTTATTTAGGGTCGGTGACCAGCTTCCATGAGCAGTTCTTC.

The genes are TRBV20-1 and TRBJ2-1; D is perhaps TRBD1 (5 bases). Trimming left V 0 bases short and J 4 bases short, with 13 bases between. The CDR3 sequence is 15 residues long. The germline V gene encodes CDR1 DFQATT and CDR2 SNEGSKA (reference sequence). CDR3 region: CSARETKRGYNEQFF. CDR3 nucleotide sequence: TGCAGTGCTAGAGAAACGAAAAGGGGATACAATGAGCAGTTCTTC.

This clonotype was seen ten or more times. This sequence joins TRBV2 and TRBJ2-1, with a tentative D call TRBD1 (5 bases). The end of the DNA fits TRBJ2-7 better, so the J call may be wrong. The length of the CDR3 is 13 residues. Germline values: CDR1 SNHLY, CDR2 FYNNEI. CDR3 nucleotide sequence: TGTGCCAGCAGAGGGGCAGGGTTCGTAGAGCAGTACTTC. Translating it yields CASRGAGFVEQYF.

The chain employs TRBV6-2 or TRBV6-3 and TRBJ2-3; TRBD2 aligns across 8 bases. Germline trimming cut 8 bases from V and 5 bases from J; bases unmatched to any gene: 6. Germline CDR1 MNHEY, CDR2 SVGEGT. The CDR3 is made up of 13 amino acids. The CDR3 nucleotides read TGTGCCAGCCAGGCGGGAGGAGAAGATACGCAGTATTTT. Its translation: CASQAGGEDTQYF.

The CDR3 region has the DNA TGTGCCATCAGTGATTCTGAACGGAGTTCTGGAAACACCATATATTTT. Translation: CAISDSERSSGNTIYF. The rearrangement uses TRBV10-3 and TRBJ1-3; D unclear. CDR1 is ENHRY, CDR2 SYGVKD, per germline. The CDR3 has 16 residues. Between the trimmed V and J ends, which lost 3 bases and 1 base, there was a span of 13 bases.